This T cell receptor (beta chain) stems from a study of CD8 T cells in Susac syndrome. Study results and limitations: The study conceded that relatively few individuals underwent its TCR sequencing and HLA analysis.

cDNA came from approximately 0.5 to 1 ug RNA primed by random hexamers. Across 54 Vbeta and 13 Jbeta, TCR beta CDR3 was amplified with immunoSEQ multiplex PCR. In TCRdb, the immunoSEQ multiplex PCR reads were re-called with MiXCR into one record per CDR3 protein. Of a few hundred thousand distinct CDR3 sequences in the sample, 92% were seen once. This CDR3 spans 13 amino acids. The V and J ends lost 0 bases and 8 bases respectively, with 8 bases between them. The V gene's germline CDR1 is SGHNT and CDR2 YENEEA. About this clonotype: The antigen is unknown.

In blood CD8+ and CD4+ T cells, TCR beta underwent sequencing. It was treatment-naive patients with stable or active relapsing-remitting disease who made up the multiple sclerosis controls. The sequenced material came from CD4+ T cells from PBMCs. The sequence was obtained from a human donor with multiple sclerosis. This chain uses TRBV11-3 with TRBJ2-1; D remains ambiguous. CDR3 nucleotide sequence: TGTGCCAGCAGCTTAGAGGCTGGGGATGAGCAGTTCTTC. Translated: CASSLEAGDEQFF.